This entry lists 28 T cell receptor beta chains sequenced from one sample in a study of blood T cell repertoires in COVID-19. This table comes from immunoSEQ multiplex PCR, and its TCRdb copy is limited to in-frame clones, with some not included. The profile shows over 100,000 clones, around three quarters of them singletons. Sequenced input: peripheral blood. These receptors originate from a human donor in a cohort sampled during active or convalescent COVID-19.

The rearrangement joins TRBV18 to TRBJ2-4, with D tentatively TRBD1 (6 bases). This CDR3 has 15 residues. Trimming removed 8 bases at V and 4 bases at J, with 18 bases between. Per the germline V gene, CDR1 is KGHSH and CDR2 is LQKENI. The CDR3 loop reads CASTRPQGTKNIQYF. In nucleotides, the CDR3 is TGTGCCAGCACTCGACCACAGGGTACGAAAAACATTCAGTACTTC. Supplemented by reference TRBV18 and TRBJ2-4, the full variable domain reads NAGVMQNPRHLVRRRGQEARLRCSPMKGHSHVYWYRQLPEEGLKFMVYLQKENIIDESGMPKERFSAEFPKEGPSILRIQQVVRGDSAAYFCASTRPQGTKNIQYFGAGTRLSVL.

The chain uses TRBV19 and TRBJ1-2, with TRBD1 matching over 7 bases. Germline CDR1 LNHDA, CDR2 SQIVND (reference sequence). The V and J ends lost 6 bases and 0 bases, in that order; junction bases with no gene match: 10. The CDR3 extends over 16 amino acids. The CDR3 reads CASRDTRTGPNYGYTF. The CDR3 nucleotides are TGTGCCAGTAGGGACACCCGGACAGGCCCTAACTATGGCTACACCTTC.

The chain uses TRBV11-3 and TRBJ2-2; no reliable D call. V shed 2 bases and J shed 0 bases, with 13 bases lying between them. The CDR3 is 17 amino acids. Germline values: CDR1 SGHNT, CDR2 YENEEA. As DNA, the CDR3 is TGTGCCAGCAGCTTAAATTCAGTCCTTGCGAACACCGGGGAGCTGTTTTTT. It codes for CASSLNSVLANTGELFF.

This chain links TRBV9 with TRBJ2-2, with 10 bases matching TRBD1. With 3 bases clipped from V and 6 bases from J, the junction kept 11 bases outside the gene matches. There are 17 residues in the CDR3. The V gene's germline CDR1 is SGDLS and CDR2 YYNGEE. CDR3 protein: CASSATERQGASGELFF. The CDR3 DNA is TGTGCCAGCAGCGCGACCGAGCGACAGGGGGCATCCGGGGAGCTGTTTTTT.

V is TRBV19 and J is TRBJ2-3; 7 nucleotides match TRBD1. The CDR3 loop spans 13 amino acids. Germline V CDR1 and CDR2: LNHDA, SQIVND (reference sequence). V gave up 6 bases and J gave up 4 bases; unmatched junction bases: 4. CDR3 sequence (DNA): TGTGCCAGTAGAGTCCAGGGGGCAGATACGCAGTATTTT. Its protein product is CASRVQGADTQYF.

This chain connects TRBV27 to TRBJ1-2; D gene uncertain. With 3 bases removed from V and 4 bases from J, the gap between germline ends came to 12 bases. The germline CDR1 and CDR2 sequences are MNHEY and SMNVEV (reference sequence). This CDR3 region has 14 residues. The CDR3 loop reads CASSFRSGGYGYTF. CDR3 DNA: TGTGCCAGCAGTTTTCGTTCTGGAGGCTATGGCTACACCTTC.

The chain is built from TRBV5-6 and TRBJ2-1; 9 bases map to TRBD2. From germline, CDR1 is SGHDT and CDR2 YYEEEE. The junction had 7 bases not matched to a gene; V was cut back by 4 bases and J by 2 bases. CDR3 length: 16 amino acids. The CDR3 protein is CASSRSGGPTYNEQFF. The CDR3 DNA sequence: TGTGCCAGCAGCCGTAGCGGGGGCCCCACCTACAATGAGCAGTTCTTC.

This clone was detected a few times. V and J are TRBV28 and TRBJ2-4; 10 nucleotides align to TRBD2. Germline values: CDR1 MDHEN, CDR2 SYDVKM. CDR3 length equals 17 residues. The junction had 13 bases not matched to a gene; V was cut back by 10 bases and J by 1 base. Here the CDR3 reads CAIRSGRAGGAKNIQYF. As DNA, the CDR3 is TGTGCCATCCGGAGCGGGAGGGCCGGAGGGGCCAAAAACATTCAGTACTTC.

The chain couples TRBV28 to TRBJ2-7; D gene uncertain. The CDR3 spans 12 residues. Trimming removed 3 bases at V and 6 bases at J, with 9 bases between. Germline-derived CDR1 and CDR2 are MDHEN and SYDVKM. The CDR3 spells CASSLSSLEQYF. CDR3 nucleotides: TGTGCCAGCAGTTTGTCCTCTCTCGAGCAGTACTTC.

This chain uses TRBV24-1 with TRBJ2-1; perhaps TRBD1 as D (5 bases). CDR1 and CDR2 from the germline V gene are KGHDR and SFDVKD. The ends were cut back, 4 bases at V and 0 bases at J, with 12 bases in the middle. The CDR3 contains 16 residues. The CDR3 here is CATSEASGHSYNEQFF. The CDR3 nucleotides are TGTGCCACCAGTGAGGCCTCAGGGCACTCCTACAATGAGCAGTTCTTC.

The CDR3 protein is CASSQVPSGIETQYF. The CDR3 bases are TGCGCCAGCAGCCAAGTTCCATCCGGGATTGAGACCCAGTACTTC. The chain couples TRBV4-3 to TRBJ2-5; tentative D call: TRBD2 (5 bases). The CDR3 runs 15 residues. V lost 1 base and J lost 5, with 14 bases in between. CDR1 is LGHNA and CDR2 is YSLEER in the germline V gene.

This clone was recorded once. The chain employs TRBV7-2 and TRBJ2-1, with 13 bases aligning to TRBD2. CDR1 and CDR2 (germline): SGHTA, FQGNSA. CDR3 length: 15 residues. With V trimmed by 6 bases and J by 4 bases, 3 bases remained unmatched. CDR3 bases: TGTGCCAGCAGGTCGGGACTAGCGGGATACAATGAGCAGTTCTTC. It encodes CASRSGLAGYNEQFF.

This sequence joins TRBV7-2 and TRBJ2-7; D is undetermined. The CDR3 loop spans 14 amino acids. Germline CDR1 SGHTA, CDR2 FQGNSA. V was shortened by 2 bases and J by 2 bases, with 10 bases between the two germline ends. The CDR3 sequence is CASSLYASTYEQYF. CDR3 sequence (DNA): TGTGCCAGCAGCTTATATGCGTCCACCTACGAGCAGTACTTC.

The CDR3, as DNA: TGCGCCAGCAGCGAGACTAGCGGGACCCAAGAGACCCAGTACTTC. Residues: CASSETSGTQETQYF. V is TRBV5-1 and J is TRBJ2-5; 11 nucleotides match TRBD2. In germline, CDR1 is SGHRS, CDR2 YFSETQ. CDR3 length equals 15 residues. The V gene end was trimmed by 4 bases and the J gene end by 1 base; junction bases not matched to a gene: 3.

The chain couples TRBV6-6 to TRBJ1-1, with a possible D match to TRBD1 (5 bases). Trimming left V 7 bases short and J 6 bases short, with 15 bases between. Germline CDR1 is MNHNY and CDR2 is SVGAGI (reference sequence). The CDR3 covers 13 residues. CDR3 DNA: TGTGCCAGCAAACCCTCTAGGGGTCCTGAAGCTTTCTTT. The encoded protein is CASKPSRGPEAFF.

This CDR3 is CASSQDSFGNTIYF. The CDR3 DNA is TGTGCCAGCAGCCAAGACAGTTTTGGAAACACCATATATTTT. V and J are TRBV3-1 (or the pseudogene TRBV3-2) and TRBJ1-3, with no clear D. Germline lookup yields CDR1 LGHDT and CDR2 YNNKEL (reference sequence). V shed 0 bases and J shed 3 bases, with 6 bases lying between them. This CDR3 comprises 14 residues.

V gene TRBV19 combines with J gene TRBJ2-3; D might be TRBD1 (5 bases). Germline CDR1 LNHDA, CDR2 SQIVND (reference sequence). The V gene lost 3 bases and the J gene lost 5 bases, with 6 bases spanning the gap. The CDR3 is made up of 12 amino acids. DNA for the CDR3: TGTGCCAGTAGTATCCAGGGAGATACGCAGTATTTT. Translated, it gives CASSIQGDTQYF. The variable domain in full, with the rest retrieved from reference TRBV19 and TRBJ2-3, is DGGITQSPKYLFRKEGQNVTLSCEQNLNHDAMYWYRQDPGQGLRLIYYSQIVNDFQKGDIAEGYSVSREKKESFPLTVTSAQKNPTAFYLCASSIQGDTQYFGPGTRLTVL.

The V gene is TRBV5-1, the J gene TRBJ2-5; maybe TRBD1 (5 bases). Trimming pared 0 bases from V and 2 bases from J, leaving 8 bases between. This CDR3 spans 14 amino acids. The germline gives CDR1 SGHRS, CDR2 YFSETQ. This CDR3 is CASSLAYRQETQYF. CDR3 nucleotide sequence: TGCGCCAGCAGCTTGGCCTACAGGCAAGAGACCCAGTACTTC. The full variable domain, its missing parts supplied by reference TRBV5-1 and TRBJ2-5, is KAGVTQTPRYLIKTRGQQVTLSCSPISGHRSVSWYQQTPGQGLQFLFEYFSETQRNKGNFPGRFSGRQFSNSRSEMNVSTLELGDSALYLCASSLAYRQETQYFGPGTRLLVL.

This clone has just a few counts. The gene calls are TRBV2 and TRBJ2-1; tentative D call: TRBD1 (6 bases). This CDR3 has 14 amino acids. The germline gives CDR1 SNHLY, CDR2 FYNNEI. Trimming took 9 bases from V and 6 from J, leaving 18 bases between them. CDR3 residues: CARQSRTEINEQFF. DNA of the CDR3: TGTGCCAGACAGTCCCGGACAGAGATCAATGAGCAGTTCTTC.

CDR3 loop: CASSLKGGYGYTF. The CDR3 nucleotides are TGTGCCAGCAGTTTGAAAGGGGGCTATGGCTACACCTTC. The rearrangement joins TRBV27 to TRBJ1-2; a possible D gene is TRBD1 (6 bases). The V end was cut by 3 bases, the J end by 4 bases, with 9 bases between. The CDR3 consists of 13 residues. The germline V gene encodes CDR1 MNHEY and CDR2 SMNVEV (reference sequence).

The chain uses TRBV5-1 and TRBJ2-5; 7 nucleotides align to TRBD2. V lost 4 bases to trimming and J lost 4 bases; unmatched junction nucleotides: 4. This CDR3 is built from 13 residues. CDR1 and CDR2 (germline): SGHRS, YFSETQ. The CDR3 DNA sequence: TGCGCCAGCAGCCGGGAGGCAGGAGAGACCCAGTACTTC. Translating it yields CASSREAGETQYF.

The genes are TRBV2 and TRBJ1-1; no reliable D call. In germline, CDR1 is SNHLY, CDR2 FYNNEI. The V gene lost 4 bases and the J gene lost 5 bases, with 14 bases spanning the gap. The CDR3 contains 14 residues. CDR3: CASSVTEPGTEAFF. CDR3 sequence (DNA): TGTGCCAGCAGTGTAACAGAACCTGGGACTGAAGCTTTCTTT.

The chain joins TRBV3-1 (or the pseudogene TRBV3-2) to TRBJ2-3; 14 bases are a match to TRBD2. Germline CDR1 and CDR2: LGHDT and YNNKEL (reference sequence). CDR3 length equals 17 residues. The J segment lost 10 bases and the V segment lost 1 base, leaving 10 bases of the junction unmatched. The CDR3 nucleotides are TGTGCCAGCAGCCAAGCTCTGACTAGCGGGGGGGGCATGGCGCAGTATTTT. Protein sequence: CASSQALTSGGGMAQYF.

The chain recombines TRBV18 with TRBJ1-5; 8 nucleotides match TRBD1. The V gene end was trimmed by 3 bases and the J gene end by 4 bases; junction bases not matched to a gene: 14. This CDR3 comprises 18 residues. CDR1 is KGHSH, CDR2 LQKENI, per germline. The CDR3 DNA reads TGTGCCAGCTCACCGAATCGGGACAGGTCGTTTTCTAATCAGCCCCAGCATTTT. Protein sequence: CASSPNRDRSFSNQPQHF.

In this sample, this clone turned up a few times. The rearrangement links TRBV6-5 to TRBJ1-3; TRBD1 agrees at 8 bases. With V trimmed by 4 bases and J by 3 bases, 8 bases remained unmatched. Germline V lookup: CDR1 MNHEY, CDR2 SVGAGI. The CDR3 consists of 16 residues. CDR3 region: CASSFGQGFGGNTIYF. DNA of the CDR3: TGTGCCAGCAGTTTTGGACAGGGCTTCGGTGGAAACACCATATATTTT.

The J gene is TRBJ1-5, the V gene TRBV28; D remains unclear. Germline V gene lookup returns CDR1 MDHEN and CDR2 SYDVKM. CDR3 size: 11 residues. The germline V and J ends were trimmed by 3 bases and 10 bases, with 7 bases remaining between them. CDR3 DNA: TGTGCCAGCAGTTTCGGGATTCCCCAGCATTTT. Residues: CASSFGIPQHF.

V usage is TRBV11-1 and J usage is TRBJ2-5; D gene uncertain. This CDR3 contains 14 residues. V was pared by 0 bases and J by 5 bases, with 10 bases between. Germline assignment: CDR1 SGHAT and CDR2 FQDESV (reference sequence). CDR3 in amino acids: CASSLALTGETQYF. The CDR3, as DNA: TGTGCCAGCAGCTTAGCGTTGACCGGGGAGACCCAGTACTTC. The full variable domain, completed using reference TRBV11-1 and TRBJ2-5, is EAEVAQSPRYKITEKSQAVAFWCDPISGHATLYWYRQILGQGPELLVQFQDESVVDDSQLPKDRFSAERLKGVDSTLKIQPAELGDSAMYLCASSLALTGETQYFGPGTRLLVL.

The chain recombines TRBV7-4 with TRBJ1-5; no firm D call. The germline V and J ends were trimmed by 1 base and 4 bases, with 20 bases remaining between them. The germline V gene encodes CDR1 SGHVT and CDR2 SQSDAQ. The CDR3 spans 18 residues. The CDR3 region has the DNA TGTGCCAGCAGCTTAGAGGAGGATTTGGAGTCCCGGAATCAGCCCCAGCATTTT. Translation gives CASSLEEDLESRNQPQHF.